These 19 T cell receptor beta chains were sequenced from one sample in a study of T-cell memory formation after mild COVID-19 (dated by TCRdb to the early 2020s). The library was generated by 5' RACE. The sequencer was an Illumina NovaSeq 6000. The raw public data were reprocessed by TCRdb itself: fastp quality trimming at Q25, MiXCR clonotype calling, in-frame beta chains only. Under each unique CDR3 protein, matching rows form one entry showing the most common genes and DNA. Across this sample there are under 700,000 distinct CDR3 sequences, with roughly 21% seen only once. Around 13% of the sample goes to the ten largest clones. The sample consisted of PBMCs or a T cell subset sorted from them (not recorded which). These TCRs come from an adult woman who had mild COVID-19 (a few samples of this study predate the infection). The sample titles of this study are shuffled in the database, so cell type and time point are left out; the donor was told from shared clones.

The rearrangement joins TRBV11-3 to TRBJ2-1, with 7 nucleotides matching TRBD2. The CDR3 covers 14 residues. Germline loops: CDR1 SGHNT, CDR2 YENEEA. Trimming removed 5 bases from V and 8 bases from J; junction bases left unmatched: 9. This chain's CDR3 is CASSTGLRGDEQFF. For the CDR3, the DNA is TGTGCCAGCAGCACGGGACTCCGGGGGGATGAGCAGTTCTTC.

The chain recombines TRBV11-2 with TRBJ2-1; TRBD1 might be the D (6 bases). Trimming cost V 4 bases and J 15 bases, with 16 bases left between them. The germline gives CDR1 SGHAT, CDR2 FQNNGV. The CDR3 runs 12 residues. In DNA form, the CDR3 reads TGTGCCAGCAGCTCCGCCCCGACAGGCCCGTTCTTC. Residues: CASSSAPTGPFF.

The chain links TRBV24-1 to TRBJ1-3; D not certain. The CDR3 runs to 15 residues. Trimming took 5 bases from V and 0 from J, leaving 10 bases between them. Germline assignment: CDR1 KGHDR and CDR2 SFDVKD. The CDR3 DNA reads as TGTGCCACCAGTGCCGGATCCCCCTCTGGAAACACCATATATTTT. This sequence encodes CATSAGSPSGNTIYF.

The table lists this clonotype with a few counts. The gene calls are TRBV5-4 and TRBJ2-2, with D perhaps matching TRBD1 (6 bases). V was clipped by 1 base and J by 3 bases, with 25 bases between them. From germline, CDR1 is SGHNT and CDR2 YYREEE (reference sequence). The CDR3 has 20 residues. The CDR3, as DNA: TGTGCCAGCAGCTTGCCAAGGGGTTTCCAGGGGCTGAAGTACACCGGGGAGCTGTTTTTT. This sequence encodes CASSLPRGFQGLKYTGELFF.

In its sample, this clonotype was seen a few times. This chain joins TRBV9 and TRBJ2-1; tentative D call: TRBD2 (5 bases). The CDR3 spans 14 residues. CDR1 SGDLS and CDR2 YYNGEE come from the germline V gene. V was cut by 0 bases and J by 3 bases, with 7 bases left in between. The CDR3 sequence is CASSVGEGYNEQFF. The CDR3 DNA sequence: TGTGCCAGCAGCGTAGGTGAGGGCTACAATGAGCAGTTCTTC.

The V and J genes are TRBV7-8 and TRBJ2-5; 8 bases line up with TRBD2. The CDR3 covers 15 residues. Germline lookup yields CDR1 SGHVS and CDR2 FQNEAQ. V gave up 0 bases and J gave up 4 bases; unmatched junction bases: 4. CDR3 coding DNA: TGTGCCAGCAGCTTAGCCGTCGGGGGGGGAGAGACCCAGTACTTC. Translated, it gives CASSLAVGGGETQYF.

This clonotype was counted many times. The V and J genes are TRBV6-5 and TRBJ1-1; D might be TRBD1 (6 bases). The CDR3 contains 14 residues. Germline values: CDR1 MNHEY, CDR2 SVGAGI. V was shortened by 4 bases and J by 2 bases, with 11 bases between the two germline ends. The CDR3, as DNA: TGTGCCAGCAGTTTGACAGGCGGCAACACTGAAGCTTTCTTT. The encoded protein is CASSLTGGNTEAFF.

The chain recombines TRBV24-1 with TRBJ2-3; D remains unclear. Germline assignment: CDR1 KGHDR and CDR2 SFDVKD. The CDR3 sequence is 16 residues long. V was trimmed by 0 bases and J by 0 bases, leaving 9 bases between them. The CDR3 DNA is TGTGCCACCAGTGATTTGAGATTCGCTAGCACAGATACGCAGTATTTT. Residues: CATSDLRFASTDTQYF.

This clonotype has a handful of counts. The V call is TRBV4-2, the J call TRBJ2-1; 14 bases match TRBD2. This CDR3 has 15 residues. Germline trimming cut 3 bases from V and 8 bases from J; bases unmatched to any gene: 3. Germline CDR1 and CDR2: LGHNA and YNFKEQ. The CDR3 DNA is TGTGCCAGCAGCCACGGGACTAGCGGGAGCCATGAGCAGTTCTTC. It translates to CASSHGTSGSHEQFF.

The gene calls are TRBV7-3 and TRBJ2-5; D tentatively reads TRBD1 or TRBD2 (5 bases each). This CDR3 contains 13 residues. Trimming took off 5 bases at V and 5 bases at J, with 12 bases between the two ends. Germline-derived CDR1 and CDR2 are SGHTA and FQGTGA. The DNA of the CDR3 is TGTGCCAGCAGCAGAGGGGCTGGTGAGACCCAGTACTTC. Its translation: CASSRGAGETQYF. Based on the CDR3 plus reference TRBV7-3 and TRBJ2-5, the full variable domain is GAGVSQTPSNKVTEKGKYVELRCDPISGHTALYWYRQSLGQGPEFLIYFQGTGAADDSGLPNDRFFAVRPEGSVSTLKIQRTERGDSAVYLCASSRGAGETQYFGPGTRLLVL.

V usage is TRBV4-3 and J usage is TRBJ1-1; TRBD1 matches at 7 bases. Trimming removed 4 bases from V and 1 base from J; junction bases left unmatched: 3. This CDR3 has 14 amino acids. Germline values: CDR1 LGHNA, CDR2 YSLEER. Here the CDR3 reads CASSPDRENTEAFF. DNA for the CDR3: TGCGCCAGCAGCCCTGACAGGGAGAACACTGAAGCTTTCTTT.

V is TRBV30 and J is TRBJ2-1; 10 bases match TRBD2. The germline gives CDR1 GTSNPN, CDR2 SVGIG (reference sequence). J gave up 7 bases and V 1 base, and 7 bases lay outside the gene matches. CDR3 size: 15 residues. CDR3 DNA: TGTGCCTGGAGTGCTCTAGCGGGAGTGTCAAATGAGCAGTTCTTC. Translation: CAWSALAGVSNEQFF.

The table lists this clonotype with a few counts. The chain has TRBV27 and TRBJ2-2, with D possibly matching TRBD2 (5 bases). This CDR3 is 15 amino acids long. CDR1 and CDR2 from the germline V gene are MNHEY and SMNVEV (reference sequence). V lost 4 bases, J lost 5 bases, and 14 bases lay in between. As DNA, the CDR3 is TGTGCCAGCAGTTCGTGGGCGCCGGGGACCGGGGAGCTGTTTTTT. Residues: CASSSWAPGTGELFF.

CDR3 amino acids: CASSEGTRASEQFF. CDR3 coding DNA: TGTGCCAGCAGTGAAGGGACTAGGGCCAGTGAGCAGTTCTTC. This sequence joins TRBV6-1 and TRBJ2-1; 7 bases align to TRBD2. This CDR3 spans 14 amino acids. J gave up 9 bases and V 1 base, and 6 bases lay outside the gene matches. Germline CDR1 is MNHNS and CDR2 is SASEGT.

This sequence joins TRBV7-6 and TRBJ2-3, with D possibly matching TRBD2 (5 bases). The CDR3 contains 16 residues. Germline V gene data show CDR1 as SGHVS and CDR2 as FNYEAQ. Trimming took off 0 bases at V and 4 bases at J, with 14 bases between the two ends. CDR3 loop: CASSLAGRGGADTQYF. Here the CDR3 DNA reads TGTGCCAGCAGCTTAGCCGGCCGGGGTGGGGCAGATACGCAGTATTTT.

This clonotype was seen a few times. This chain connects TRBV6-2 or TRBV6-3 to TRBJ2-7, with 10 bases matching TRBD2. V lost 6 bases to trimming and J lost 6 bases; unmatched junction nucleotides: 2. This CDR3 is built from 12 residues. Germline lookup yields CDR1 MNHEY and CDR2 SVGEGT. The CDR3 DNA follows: TGTGCCAGCAGAGGACTAGCGGCCGAGCAGTACTTC. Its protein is CASRGLAAEQYF.

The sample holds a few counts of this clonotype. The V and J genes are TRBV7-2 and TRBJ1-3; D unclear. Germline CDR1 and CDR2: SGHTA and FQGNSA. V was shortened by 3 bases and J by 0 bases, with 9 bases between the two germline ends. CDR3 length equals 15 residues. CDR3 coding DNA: TGTGCCAGCAGCTTTGGGGATTTCTCTGGAAACACCATATATTTT. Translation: CASSFGDFSGNTIYF.

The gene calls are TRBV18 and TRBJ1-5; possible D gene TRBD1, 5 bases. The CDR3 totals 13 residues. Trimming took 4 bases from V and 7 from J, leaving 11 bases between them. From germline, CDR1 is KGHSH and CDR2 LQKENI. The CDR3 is CASSQGWDQPQHF. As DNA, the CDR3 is TGTGCCAGCTCACAGGGTTGGGACCAGCCCCAGCATTTT.

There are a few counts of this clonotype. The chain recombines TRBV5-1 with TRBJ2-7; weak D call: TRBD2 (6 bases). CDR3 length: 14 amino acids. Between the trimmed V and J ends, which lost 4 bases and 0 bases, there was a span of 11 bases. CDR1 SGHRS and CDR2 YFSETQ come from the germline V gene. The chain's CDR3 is CASSEAGFSYEQYF. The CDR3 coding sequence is TGCGCCAGCAGCGAGGCGGGGTTCTCCTACGAGCAGTACTTC.